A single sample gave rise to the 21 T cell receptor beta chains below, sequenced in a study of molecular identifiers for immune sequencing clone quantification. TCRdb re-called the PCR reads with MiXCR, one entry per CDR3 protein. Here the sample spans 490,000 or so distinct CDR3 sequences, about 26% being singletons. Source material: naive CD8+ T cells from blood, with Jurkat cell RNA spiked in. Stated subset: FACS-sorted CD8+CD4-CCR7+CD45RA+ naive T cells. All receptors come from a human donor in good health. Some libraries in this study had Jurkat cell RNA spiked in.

The CDR3 loop is CSARHPGDYEQYF. CDR3 in DNA: TGCAGTGCTAGACATCCGGGGGACTACGAGCAGTACTTC. V and J are TRBV20-1 and TRBJ2-7; D perhaps matches TRBD2 (6 bases). Trimming stripped 2 bases from V and 3 bases from J, with 11 bases between. Germline lookup yields CDR1 DFQATT and CDR2 SNEGSKA (reference sequence). CDR3 size: 13 residues.

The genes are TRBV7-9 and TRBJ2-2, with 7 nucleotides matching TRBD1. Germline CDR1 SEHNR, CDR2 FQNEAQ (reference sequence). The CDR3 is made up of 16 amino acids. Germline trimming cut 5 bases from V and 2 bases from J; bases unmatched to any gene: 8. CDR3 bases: TGTGCCAGCAGCGTGGGACAGCTAACAAACACCGGGGAGCTGTTTTTT. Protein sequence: CASSVGQLTNTGELFF.

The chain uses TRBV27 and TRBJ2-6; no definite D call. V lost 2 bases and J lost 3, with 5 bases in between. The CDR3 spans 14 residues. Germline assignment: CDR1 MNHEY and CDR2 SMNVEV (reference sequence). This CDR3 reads CASSLIDGANVLTF. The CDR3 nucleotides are TGTGCCAGCAGTTTAATAGATGGGGCCAACGTCCTGACTTTC.

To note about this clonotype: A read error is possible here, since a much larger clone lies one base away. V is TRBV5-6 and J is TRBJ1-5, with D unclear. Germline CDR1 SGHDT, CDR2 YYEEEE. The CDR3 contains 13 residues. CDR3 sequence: CAGSAGSNQPQHF. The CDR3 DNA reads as TGTGCCGGCAGCGCCGGTAGCAATCAGCCCCAGCATTTT.

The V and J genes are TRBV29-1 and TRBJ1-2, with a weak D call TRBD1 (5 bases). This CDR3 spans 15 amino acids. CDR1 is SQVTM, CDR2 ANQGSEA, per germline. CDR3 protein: CCIEGTVNLNYGYTF. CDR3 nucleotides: TGCTGCATTGAAGGGACGGTAAACCTTAACTATGGCTACACCTTC.

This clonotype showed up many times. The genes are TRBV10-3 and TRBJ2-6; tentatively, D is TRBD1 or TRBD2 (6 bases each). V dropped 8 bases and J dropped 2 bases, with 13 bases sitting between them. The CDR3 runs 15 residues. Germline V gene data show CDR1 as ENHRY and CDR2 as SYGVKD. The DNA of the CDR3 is TGTGCCATCCACCCAGGGGAGGCTGGGGCCAACGTCCTGACTTTC. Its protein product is CAIHPGEAGANVLTF.

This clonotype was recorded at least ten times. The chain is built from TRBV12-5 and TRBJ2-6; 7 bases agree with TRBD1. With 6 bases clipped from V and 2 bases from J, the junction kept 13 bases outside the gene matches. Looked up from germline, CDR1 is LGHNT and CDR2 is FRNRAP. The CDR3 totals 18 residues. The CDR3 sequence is CASGIPGQSLAGANVLTF. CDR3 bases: TGTGCTAGTGGAATACCGGGACAGAGCTTAGCTGGGGCCAACGTCCTGACTTTC.

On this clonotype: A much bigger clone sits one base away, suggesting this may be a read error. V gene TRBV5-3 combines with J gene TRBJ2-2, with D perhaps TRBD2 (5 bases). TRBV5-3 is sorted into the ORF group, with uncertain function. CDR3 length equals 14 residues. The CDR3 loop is CASSFSENTGELLF. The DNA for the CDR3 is TGTGCCAGCAGCTTCTCCGAGAACACCGGGGAGCTGTTATTT.

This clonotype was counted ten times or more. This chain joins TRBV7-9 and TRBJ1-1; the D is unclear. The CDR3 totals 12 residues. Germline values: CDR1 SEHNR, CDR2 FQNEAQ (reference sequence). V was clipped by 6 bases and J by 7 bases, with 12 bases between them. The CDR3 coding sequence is TGTGCCAGCAGGGATCCCACGGGTGAAGCTTTCTTT. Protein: CASRDPTGEAFF. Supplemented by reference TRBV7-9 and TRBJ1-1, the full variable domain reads DTGVSQNPRHKITKRGQNVTFRCDPISEHNRLYWYRQTLGQGPEFLTYFQNEAQLEKSRLLSDRFSAERPKGSFSTLEIQRTEQGDSAMYLCASRDPTGEAFFGQGTRLTVV.

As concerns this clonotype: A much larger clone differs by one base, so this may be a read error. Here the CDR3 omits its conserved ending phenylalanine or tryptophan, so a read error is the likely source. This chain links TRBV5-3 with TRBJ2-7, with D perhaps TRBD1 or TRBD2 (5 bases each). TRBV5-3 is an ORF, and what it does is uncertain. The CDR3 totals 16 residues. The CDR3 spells CASSLGPGTDSYEQYL. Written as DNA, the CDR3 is TGTGCCAGCAGCTTGGGCCCTGGGACGGACTCCTACGAGCAGTACCTC.

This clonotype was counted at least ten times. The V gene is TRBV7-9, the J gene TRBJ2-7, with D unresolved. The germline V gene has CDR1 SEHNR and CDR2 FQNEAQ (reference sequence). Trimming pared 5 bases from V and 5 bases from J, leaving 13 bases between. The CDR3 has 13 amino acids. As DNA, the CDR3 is TGTGCCAGCAGCCTAGTGGCAGGTGACGAGCAGTACTTC. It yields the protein CASSLVAGDEQYF. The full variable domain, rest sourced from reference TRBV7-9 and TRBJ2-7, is DTGVSQNPRHKITKRGQNVTFRCDPISEHNRLYWYRQTLGQGPEFLTYFQNEAQLEKSRLLSDRFSAERPKGSFSTLEIQRTEQGDSAMYLCASSLVAGDEQYFGPGTRLTVT.

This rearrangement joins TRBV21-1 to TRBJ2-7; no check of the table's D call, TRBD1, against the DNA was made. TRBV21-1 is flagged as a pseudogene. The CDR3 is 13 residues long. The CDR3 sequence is CASSPRTNYEQYF. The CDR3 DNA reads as TGTGCCAGCAGCCCCCGGACCAACTACGAGCAGTACTTC.

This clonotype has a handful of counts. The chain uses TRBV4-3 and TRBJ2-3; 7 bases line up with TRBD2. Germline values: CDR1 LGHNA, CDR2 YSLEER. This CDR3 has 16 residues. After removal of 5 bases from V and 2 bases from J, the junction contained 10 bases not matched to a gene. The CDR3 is CASSKNRDYSTDTQYF. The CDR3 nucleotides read TGCGCCAGCAGCAAAAATAGGGACTACTCCACAGATACGCAGTATTTT.

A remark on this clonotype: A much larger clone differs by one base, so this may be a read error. CDR3 sequence (DNA): TGTGCCAGCAGACCCTCGGGGGGGAGCTCCTACGAGCAGTACTTC. Protein sequence: CASRPSGGSSYEQYF. The gene calls are TRBV12-3 or TRBV12-4 and TRBJ2-7; 8 bases line up with TRBD2. This CDR3 has 15 residues. J was trimmed by 0 bases and V by 6 bases; bases with no gene match: 7.

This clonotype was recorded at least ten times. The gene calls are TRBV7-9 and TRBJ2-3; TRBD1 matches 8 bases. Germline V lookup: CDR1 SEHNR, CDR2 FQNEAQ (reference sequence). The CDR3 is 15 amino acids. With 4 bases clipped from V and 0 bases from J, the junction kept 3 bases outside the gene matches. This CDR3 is CASSSQGASTDTQYF. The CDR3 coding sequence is TGTGCCAGCAGCTCCCAGGGGGCGAGCACAGATACGCAGTATTTT.

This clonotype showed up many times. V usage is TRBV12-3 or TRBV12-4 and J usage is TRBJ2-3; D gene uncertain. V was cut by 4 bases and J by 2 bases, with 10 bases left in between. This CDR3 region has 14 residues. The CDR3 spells CASSSMGPTDTQYF. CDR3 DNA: TGTGCCAGCAGTTCTATGGGTCCCACAGATACGCAGTATTTT.

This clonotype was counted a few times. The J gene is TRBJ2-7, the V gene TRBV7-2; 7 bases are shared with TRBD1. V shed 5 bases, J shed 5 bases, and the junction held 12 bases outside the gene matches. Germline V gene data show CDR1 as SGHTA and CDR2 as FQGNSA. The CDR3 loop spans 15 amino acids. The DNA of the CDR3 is TGTGCCAGCAGCGCTCAAGACAGGGTGGGCGACGAGCAGTACTTC. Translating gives CASSAQDRVGDEQYF. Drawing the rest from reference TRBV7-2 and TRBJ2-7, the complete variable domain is GAGVSQSPSNKVTEKGKDVELRCDPISGHTALYWYRQSLGQGLEFLIYFQGNSAPDKSGLPSDRFSAERTGGSVSTLTIQRTQQEDSAVYLCASSAQDRVGDEQYFGPGTRLTVT.

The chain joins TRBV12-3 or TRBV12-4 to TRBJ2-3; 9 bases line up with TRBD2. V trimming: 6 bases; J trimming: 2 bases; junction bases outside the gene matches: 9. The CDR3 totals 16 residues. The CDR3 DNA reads TGTGCCAGCAGCCGTAGCGGGGGCCCCATCACAGATACGCAGTATTTT. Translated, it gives CASSRSGGPITDTQYF.

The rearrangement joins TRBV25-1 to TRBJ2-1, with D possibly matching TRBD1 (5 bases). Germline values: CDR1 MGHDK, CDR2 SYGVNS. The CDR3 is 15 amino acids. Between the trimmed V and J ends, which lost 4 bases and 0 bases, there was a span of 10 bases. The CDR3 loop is CASSVDSSSYNEQFF. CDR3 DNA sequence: TGTGCCAGCAGTGTCGACAGCAGCTCCTACAATGAGCAGTTCTTC. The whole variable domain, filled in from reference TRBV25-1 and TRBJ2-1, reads EADIYQTPRYLVIGTGKKITLECSQTMGHDKMYWYQQDPGMELHLIHYSYGVNSTEKGDLSSESTVSRIRTEHFPLTLESARPSHTSQYLCASSVDSSSYNEQFFGPGTRLTVL.

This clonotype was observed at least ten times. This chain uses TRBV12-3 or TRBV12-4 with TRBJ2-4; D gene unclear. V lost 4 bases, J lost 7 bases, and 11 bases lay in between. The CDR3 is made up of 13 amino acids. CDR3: CASSSNSANIQYF. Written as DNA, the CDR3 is TGTGCCAGCAGTTCTAACAGTGCGAACATTCAGTACTTC.

The CDR3: CASSDLTGSYNSPLHF. The CDR3 DNA sequence: TGCGCCAGCAGTGATTTAACAGGCTCCTATAATTCACCCCTCCACTTT. This chain uses TRBV10-2 with TRBJ1-6; D might be TRBD1 (5 bases). Trimming removed 3 bases from V and 0 bases from J, with 9 bases in between. There are 16 residues in the CDR3. Germline CDR1 WSHSY, CDR2 SAAADI.